This T cell receptor beta chain was identified during a study of human T cells and chemical hapten exposure. Across the whole study: Patch testing placed 0.01% DPC on the upper back, with readings at 6 days. How much TCR each sample yielded varied, mostly because pooled library volumes differed slightly.

Indicated time point: patch test 2, 6 weeks after DPC sensitization. Treatment of the sample: therapeutic diphenylcyclopropenone sensitization with weekly scalp DPC. Germline V lookup: CDR1 SGHVS, CDR2 FNYEAQ. CDR3 length equals 14 residues. With 5 bases removed from V and 8 bases from J, the gap between germline ends came to 15 bases. General study findings and limits: Large CDR3 similarity clusters arose significantly more often from expanded TCRs than from controls.

Individual cDNA molecules each carried unique molecular identifiers attached by the library. TCRdb ran MiXCR on the RACE reads and lists one entry per CDR3 protein. The repertoire holds hundreds of thousands of distinct CDR3 sequences, with roughly 6% as singletons. This clonotype was counted a few times. Its antigen is unidentified. The specimen comprised whole blood, sampled in connection with sensitization to the hapten diphenylcyclopropenone (DPC). The TCR comes from a woman aged 18-35 years with alopecia areata. Some clones in this sample may be carry-over from other donors' samples. The rearrangement joins TRBV7-6 to TRBJ1-4; D uncertain. For the CDR3, the DNA is TGTGCCAGCAGCACCGCGCCGGACGGAGAAAAACTGTTTTTT. Its translation is CASSTAPDGEKLFF.